The 19 T cell receptor beta chains listed next were all sequenced from one sample in a study of cytomegalovirus exposure and HLA in healthy donors. In the PCR, 60 Vbeta and 13 Jbeta primers were used. Using immunoSEQ multiplex PCR, the repertoire was profiled, and TCRdb retains in-frame clones only, with some absent. This repertoire shows 85,000 to 110,000 clones, 60% to 85% found once; its top ten account for about 4.1%. Sequenced material: PBMCs. These receptors came from a man aged 45-65 years in good health and CMV-seropositive.

The chain uses TRBV27 and TRBJ2-5; D is perhaps TRBD1 (6 bases). Trimming pared 5 bases from V and 2 bases from J, leaving 18 bases between. Germline-derived CDR1 and CDR2 are MNHEY and SMNVEV (reference sequence). There are 16 residues in the CDR3. Here the CDR3 reads CASSPYTPDRQETQYF. The CDR3 DNA reads as TGTGCCAGCAGTCCCTATACCCCGGACAGACAAGAGACCCAGTACTTC.

The J gene is TRBJ1-5, the V gene TRBV6-1; unclear D gene. Germline V gene lookup returns CDR1 MNHNS and CDR2 SASEGT. This CDR3 contains 15 residues. V gave up 5 bases and J gave up 1 base, with 12 bases separating them. The CDR3 sequence is CASSPRVTSNQPQHF. The CDR3 DNA reads as TGTGCCAGCAGTCCCCGGGTGACGAGCAATCAGCCCCAGCATTTT.

This clone was seen a handful of times. The V call is TRBV28, the J call TRBJ1-5; 9 bases line up with TRBD1. The CDR3 extends over 13 amino acids. Per the germline V gene, CDR1 is MDHEN and CDR2 is SYDVKM. Trimming took 8 bases from V and 4 from J; bases not matched to a gene: 3. The CDR3 region is CASGDRANQPQHF. CDR3 coding DNA: TGTGCCAGCGGGGACAGGGCGAATCAGCCCCAGCATTTT.

J is TRBJ2-7 and V is TRBV7-9, with D possibly TRBD2 on 5 matching bases. The CDR3 totals 13 residues. V was clipped by 5 bases and J by 7 bases, with 15 bases between them. From germline, CDR1 is SEHNR and CDR2 FQNEAQ (reference sequence). CDR3 in DNA: TGTGCCAGCAGCCAAACTAGAACGGGTGAGCAGTACTTC. Protein: CASSQTRTGEQYF. Full variable domain (rest looked up from reference TRBV7-9 and TRBJ2-7): DTGVSQNPRHKITKRGQNVTFRCDPISEHNRLYWYRQTLGQGPEFLTYFQNEAQLEKSRLLSDRFSAERPKGSFSTLEIQRTEQGDSAMYLCASSQTRTGEQYFGPGTRLTVT.

The J gene is TRBJ2-1, the V gene TRBV7-2; 7 bases align to TRBD2. The CDR3 has 14 residues. The V gene's germline CDR1 is SGHTA and CDR2 FQGNSA. Trimming at V came to 1 base and at J to 6 bases, leaving 3 bases not matched to a gene. CDR3 in amino acids: CASSLGPGGNEQFF. For the CDR3, the DNA is TGTGCCAGCAGCTTAGGTCCGGGAGGCAATGAGCAGTTCTTC.

In regard to this clone: A read error may produce the germline difference seen at one junction end. This chain uses TRBV7-9 with TRBJ2-3, with D tentatively TRBD2 (7 bases). The CDR3 totals 17 residues. Germline values: CDR1 SEHNR, CDR2 FQNEAQ (reference sequence). The DNA for the CDR3 is TGTTCCAGCAGCCCGTCTCTCGCGGGGGCTAGCACAGATACGCAGTATTTT. This gives the protein CSSSPSLAGASTDTQYF.

The rearrangement links TRBV10-3 to TRBJ2-7; no firm D call. The CDR3 length is 13 residues. V lost 0 bases, J lost 5 bases, and 8 bases lay in between. Germline assignment: CDR1 ENHRY and CDR2 SYGVKD. DNA of the CDR3: TGTGCCATCAGTGAGTCTATGTTCGACGAGCAGTACTTC. This sequence encodes CAISESMFDEQYF.

The rearrangement uses TRBV7-6 and TRBJ2-7, with D tentatively TRBD1 (5 bases). V was trimmed by 5 bases and J by 2 bases, leaving 16 bases between them. The CDR3 length is 15 residues. The germline CDR1 and CDR2 sequences are SGHVS and FNYEAQ. Here the CDR3 reads CASSPSGQGTYEQYF. The CDR3 DNA sequence: TGTGCCAGCAGCCCCTCGGGTCAGGGTACCTACGAGCAGTACTTC.

This sequence joins TRBV28 and TRBJ1-3, with 8 bases matching TRBD1. The germline V gene has CDR1 MDHEN and CDR2 SYDVKM. Unmatched junction bases numbered 4, after V lost 3 bases and J lost 0 bases. The CDR3 runs 16 residues. CDR3 sequence reads: CASSLPGTGSGNTIYF. CDR3 DNA: TGTGCCAGCAGTTTGCCCGGGACAGGCTCTGGAAACACCATATATTTT.

The rearrangement uses TRBV27 and TRBJ2-1; TRBD1 is a possible D gene (7 bases). Germline V gene sequence: CDR1 MNHEY, CDR2 SMNVEV (reference sequence). The CDR3 extends over 13 amino acids. The ends were cut back, 2 bases at V and 15 bases at J, with 17 bases in the middle. CDR3 DNA sequence: TGTGCCAGCAGTTTAGACACAGGGGAGGCTCGGTTCTTC. It translates to CASSLDTGEARFF.

This clone was detected only once. The genes are TRBV19 and TRBJ1-1, with TRBD1 as a possible D gene (6 bases). This CDR3 contains 13 residues. V dropped 5 bases and J dropped 1 base, with 8 bases sitting between them. The V gene's germline CDR1 is LNHDA and CDR2 SQIVND (reference sequence). This CDR3 reads CASSLQGNTEAFF. The CDR3 nucleotides read TGTGCCAGTAGTCTACAGGGGAACACTGAAGCTTTCTTT.

The chain recombines TRBV4-1 with TRBJ1-2, with a possible D match to TRBD1 (6 bases). From germline, CDR1 is MGHRA and CDR2 YSYEKL. V dropped 0 bases and J dropped 7 bases, with 15 bases sitting between them. The CDR3 totals 15 residues. Here the CDR3 reads CASSQDFGGAGGYTF. The CDR3 region has the DNA TGCGCCAGCAGCCAAGATTTCGGGGGGGCTGGTGGCTACACCTTC.

The chain carries TRBV15 and TRBJ2-6; D is unclear. CDR1 is LNHNV, CDR2 YYDKDF, per germline (reference sequence). The CDR3 totals 15 residues. The V end lost 2 bases, the J end lost 4 bases, and 9 bases lay between the germline ends. The CDR3 is CATSRKAEGANVLTF. The CDR3 DNA follows: TGTGCCACCAGCAGAAAGGCGGAGGGGGCCAACGTCCTGACTTTC.

The V call is TRBV4-2, the J call TRBJ2-3, with 13 bases aligning to TRBD2. Germline V CDR1 and CDR2: LGHNA, YNFKEQ. Trimming cost V 1 base and J 2 bases; bases outside gene matches: 3. CDR3 size: 17 residues. This CDR3 reads CASSQGLAGGFTDTQYF. The CDR3 region has the DNA TGTGCCAGCAGCCAAGGACTAGCGGGAGGTTTCACAGATACGCAGTATTTT.

Here the CDR3 reads CASTSLAGAFYEQYF. CDR3 coding DNA: TGTGCCAGCACCTCGTTGGCGGGGGCGTTCTACGAGCAGTACTTC. The chain carries TRBV27 and TRBJ2-7, with D perhaps matching TRBD2 (7 bases). CDR3 length: 15 residues. From germline, CDR1 is MNHEY and CDR2 SMNVEV (reference sequence). V dropped 7 bases and J dropped 3 bases, with 19 bases sitting between them.

The V call is TRBV5-1, the J call TRBJ2-2, with D uncertain. The V gene's germline CDR1 is SGHRS and CDR2 YFSETQ. The ends were cut back, 1 base at V and 3 bases at J, with 10 bases in the middle. The CDR3 sequence is 15 residues long. The CDR3 DNA is TGCGCCAGCAGCTTGACCCCACGGGACACCGGGGAGCTGTTTTTT. Encoded protein: CASSLTPRDTGELFF.

The gene calls are TRBV19 and TRBJ1-2; TRBD1 agrees at 7 bases. The CDR3 has 15 residues. The V and J ends lost 4 bases and 2 bases, in that order; junction bases with no gene match: 7. Per germline, CDR1 LNHDA and CDR2 SQIVND (reference sequence). The CDR3: CASSKGQNTNYGYTF. In DNA, the CDR3 is TGTGCCAGTAGTAAGGGACAGAATACCAACTATGGCTACACCTTC.

This chain joins TRBV7-9 and TRBJ2-3; 10 bases agree with TRBD2. Germline trimming cut 5 bases from V and 4 bases from J; bases unmatched to any gene: 6. This CDR3 is built from 15 residues. The germline V gene has CDR1 SEHNR and CDR2 FQNEAQ (reference sequence). The CDR3 spells CASSQEREGPDTQYF. The DNA for the CDR3 is TGTGCCAGCAGCCAAGAGCGGGAGGGCCCAGATACGCAGTATTTT.

The chain recombines TRBV6-6 with TRBJ1-1; 8 bases map to TRBD1. The CDR3 has 14 residues. Looked up from germline, CDR1 is MNHNY and CDR2 is SVGAGI (reference sequence). Trimming cost V 6 bases and J 5 bases; bases outside gene matches: 8. DNA for the CDR3: TGTGCCAGCAGCCAAGGACAGGGACGGACTGAAGCTTTCTTT. Translation: CASSQGQGRTEAFF.